This is a list of T cell receptor beta chains from one sample in a study of blood T cell repertoires in COVID-19. This table comes from immunoSEQ multiplex PCR, and its TCRdb copy is limited to in-frame clones, with some not included. Among about 94,000 clones listed, about 86% were seen once. The material sequenced was peripheral blood. Receptor source: a man between 60 and 70 years old with acute or convalescent COVID-19. CDR3s include the opening cysteine and the closing phenylalanine or tryptophan. Fields, in order: J gene, D gene, clone size, V gene, CDR3 protein, CDR3 DNA. A D gene is named only where the DNA matches it firmly. Clone size is stated in some rows and not others, as once, few, many or a class when expanded.

>TRBJ1-6|-|-|TRBV7-9
CASSVQGPLHF
TGTGCCAGCAGCGTACAGGGACCCCTCCACTTT
>TRBJ2-7|TRBD1|-|TRBV6-1
CASSEVQGVSYEQYF
TGTGCCAGCAGTGAGGTACAGGGGGTTTCCTACGAGCAGTACTTC
>TRBJ1-1|-|-|TRBV27
CASSLYRGNTEAFF
TGTGCCAGCAGTTTATATCGGGGGAACACTGAAGCTTTCTTT
>TRBJ1-1|TRBD1|-|TRBV29-1
CSVRLPGTGTPTEAFF
TGCAGCGTACGACTACCAGGGACAGGGACGCCCACTGAAGCTTTCTTT
>TRBJ2-7|TRBD2|-|TRBV29-1
CSVEETSGGYEQYF
TGCAGCGTTGAAGAGACTAGCGGGGGCTACGAGCAGTACTTC
>TRBJ2-7|TRBD2|-|TRBV27
CASSPQGGDYEQYF
TGTGCCAGCAGTCCGCAGGGAGGGGACTACGAGCAGTACTTC
>TRBJ2-1|TRBD1|-|TRBV5-5
CASSLGQGPYNEQFF
TGTGCCAGCAGCTTGGGACAGGGCCCCTACAATGAGCAGTTCTTC
>TRBJ2-1|TRBD2|-|TRBV10-3
CAISPAGGNEQFF
TGTGCCATCAGCCCTGCCGGGGGGAATGAGCAGTTCTTC
>TRBJ2-5|-|-|TRBV4-1
CASCPGQYQETQYF
TGCGCCAGTTGCCCCGGACAGTATCAAGAGACCCAGTACTTC
>TRBJ1-2|-|-|TRBV7-8
CASSLDTSYGYTF
TGTGCCAGCAGCTTAGATACAAGCTATGGCTACACCTTC
>TRBJ1-3|-|-|TRBV6-5
CASSRGDSGNTIYF
TGTGCCAGCAGCCGGGGAGACTCTGGAAACACCATATATTTT
>TRBJ1-3|-|-|TRBV4-1
CASSQGDGGRNTIYF
TGCGCCAGCAGCCAAGGTGACGGGGGGCGGAACACCATATATTTT
>TRBJ1-1|-|-|TRBV2
CASKGEGRGTEAFF
TGTGCCAGCAAGGGGGAGGGAAGAGGAACTGAAGCTTTCTTT
>TRBJ1-2|TRBD1|few|TRBV5-1
CASSTGQGNYGYTF
TGCGCCAGCAGCACCGGACAGGGGAACTATGGCTACACCTTC
>TRBJ1-5|-|-|TRBV10-3
CAISESRDRRGQPQHF
TGTGCCATCAGTGAGTCGAGGGACCGGAGGGGTCAGCCCCAGCATTTT
>TRBJ1-5|TRBD1|-|TRBV2
CASSPGTGNDQPQHF
TGTGCCAGCAGTCCCGGGACAGGGAACGATCAGCCCCAGCATTTT
>TRBJ1-2|TRBD1|-|TRBV7-2
CASSLGPGQENYGYTF
TGTGCCAGCAGCTTAGGACCGGGACAGGAAAACTATGGCTACACCTTC
>TRBJ2-1|-|-|TRBV6-6
CASSYSSQAVYNEQFF
TGTGCCAGCAGTTACTCGTCCCAAGCCGTCTACAATGAGCAGTTCTTC